Shown below are 15 T cell receptor beta chains from a single sample sequenced in a study of Graves' ophthalmopathy and Graves' hyperthyroidism. Amplification targeted the TCR beta CDR3 regions, with RNA transcripts as the source material. After a first-round RT-PCR with HTBI primers, a second-round multiplex PCR was run. A single record per CDR3 protein comes from TCRdb applying MiXCR to the multiplex PCR reads. The data contain around 590,000 distinct CDR3 sequences, 39% of them singletons. Material for sequencing was peripheral blood or thyroid tissue (not recorded which). The receptors were sampled from an adult man with Graves' hyperthyroidism.

This clonotype was picked up many times. A read error may account for a junction end that differs from germline. The chain joins TRBV5-8 to TRBJ1-5, with 7 bases fitting TRBD1. Germline V gives CDR1 SGHTS, CDR2 YDEGEE. The CDR3 consists of 17 residues. DNA for the CDR3: TGTGCCAGCAGTTTGGGAGTCAGCTCAGGGGGGCATCAGCCCCAGCATTTT. It encodes CASSLGVSSGGHQPQHF.

This clonotype appeared a few times. The rearrangement links TRBV9 to TRBJ1-6, with a tentative D call TRBD1 (6 bases). The germline gives CDR1 SGDLS, CDR2 YYNGEE. This CDR3 has 15 amino acids. V lost 5 bases and J 10 bases, leaving 19 bases between the germline ends. CDR3 residues: CASSVSGVQGSPLHF. In nucleotides, the CDR3 is TGTGCCAGCAGTGTATCAGGGGTCCAAGGATCACCCCTCCACTTT.

Many counts were recorded for this clonotype. DNA of the CDR3: TGTGCCAGCACCCCAGGAAGGGATACTGAAGCTTTCTTT. This gives the protein CASTPGRDTEAFF. This rearrangement joins TRBV7-9 to TRBJ1-1; no clear D gene. Trimming stripped 7 bases from V and 5 bases from J, with 14 bases between. The germline gives CDR1 SEHNR, CDR2 FQNEAQ (reference sequence). The CDR3 loop spans 13 amino acids.

A note on this clonotype: One junction end does not reproduce the germline sequence, and a read error may be involved. The chain links TRBV7-3 to TRBJ2-7; D might be TRBD1 (5 bases). The DNA matches TRBJ2-1 better at its end, which makes the J call doubtful. The length of the CDR3 is 13 residues. Germline V gives CDR1 SGHTA, CDR2 FQGTGA. CDR3 in amino acids: CAGSLFQGYEQFF. As DNA, the CDR3 is TGTGCCGGCAGCTTATTCCAGGGCTATGAGCAGTTCTTC.

This clonotype has at least ten counts. The V call is TRBV7-2, the J call TRBJ2-5; D remains ambiguous. Trimming pared 2 bases from V and 2 bases from J, leaving 9 bases between. The CDR3 loop spans 14 amino acids. CDR1 SGHTA and CDR2 FQGNSA come from the germline V gene. CDR3 coding DNA: TGTGCCAGCAGCTTAATTACAGTACAAGAGACCCAGTACTTC. This gives the protein CASSLITVQETQYF. Supplemented by reference TRBV7-2 and TRBJ2-5, the full variable domain reads GAGVSQSPSNKVTEKGKDVELRCDPISGHTALYWYRQSLGQGLEFLIYFQGNSAPDKSGLPSDRFSAERTGGSVSTLTIQRTQQEDSAVYLCASSLITVQETQYFGPGTRLLVL.

Concerning this clonotype: The junction differs from germline at one of its ends, possibly a read error. The chain combines TRBV7-3 with TRBJ2-5; perhaps TRBD2 as D (6 bases). In germline, CDR1 is SGHTA, CDR2 FQGTGA. This CDR3 is 15 amino acids long. For the CDR3, the DNA is TGTGCCAGCGGCTTAATAGCCGGGGACTCGGAAACCCAGTACTTC. Translating gives CASGLIAGDSETQYF.

In this sample, this clonotype turned up many times. The V and J genes are TRBV12-3 or TRBV12-4 and TRBJ2-7; D is possibly TRBD1 (6 bases). The CDR3 totals 13 residues. The V gene lost 3 bases and the J gene lost 6 bases, with 12 bases spanning the gap. CDR3 in DNA: TGTGCCAGCAGTTTCCAGAGAGGGGGCGAGCAGTACTTC. Protein sequence: CASSFQRGGEQYF.

This clonotype was counted at least ten times. V and J are TRBV6-5 and TRBJ2-7; D tentatively reads TRBD1 or TRBD2 (6 bases each). This CDR3 is 14 amino acids long. The V gene's germline CDR1 is MNHEY and CDR2 SVGAGI. Trimming took off 8 bases at V and 1 base at J, with 15 bases between the two ends. DNA of the CDR3: TGTGCCAGCCGACCCCCGGGGGCTTCCTACGAGCAGTACTTC. Amino acids: CASRPPGASYEQYF.

Here the CDR3 reads CSVGRAGQGGSGYTF. DNA of the CDR3: TGCAGCGTTGGCCGGGCGGGACAGGGGGGAAGTGGCTACACCTTC. The chain links TRBV29-1 to TRBJ1-2, with 11 bases fitting TRBD1. The V gene's germline CDR1 is SQVTM and CDR2 ANQGSEA. This CDR3 contains 15 residues. The trim removed 4 bases at V and 7 bases at J, leaving 11 bases unmatched.

The V and J genes are TRBV30 and TRBJ2-5; D gene ambiguous. Germline CDR1 and CDR2: GTSNPN and SVGIG (reference sequence). The ends were cut back, 8 bases at V and 2 bases at J, with 12 bases in the middle. The CDR3 runs to 12 residues. CDR3 residues: CAGSQDQETQYF. The CDR3 nucleotides read TGTGCCGGCTCCCAGGATCAAGAGACCCAGTACTTC.

This clonotype was recorded many times. V gene TRBV4-1 combines with J gene TRBJ2-6, with D hard to call. The CDR3 has 15 amino acids. Germline CDR1 reads MGHRA; CDR2 reads YSYEKL. Deletions cut 1 base from V and 3 bases from J, with 7 bases between. The CDR3 DNA reads TGCGCCAGCAGCCAAGTGTGGAATGGGGCCAACGTCCTGACTTTC. Its protein is CASSQVWNGANVLTF.

This chain links TRBV7-9 with TRBJ2-2; maybe TRBD2 (6 bases). Deletions cut 6 bases from V and 6 bases from J, with 20 bases between. CDR1 is SEHNR, CDR2 FQNEAQ, per germline (reference sequence). This CDR3 region has 16 residues. The chain's CDR3 is CASSYGPFGEAGELFF. The CDR3 DNA follows: TGTGCCAGCAGTTACGGACCTTTTGGGGAGGCCGGGGAGCTGTTTTTT.

The chain has TRBV7-2 and TRBJ2-5; TRBD1 aligns across 7 bases. Germline V lookup: CDR1 SGHTA, CDR2 FQGNSA. The CDR3 spans 15 residues. The V gene end was trimmed by 3 bases and the J gene end by 3 bases; junction bases not matched to a gene: 7. The CDR3 is CASSFLGGAKETQYF. DNA of the CDR3: TGTGCCAGCAGCTTTTTAGGGGGCGCGAAAGAGACCCAGTACTTC.

A note on this clonotype: A junction end diverges from the germline sequence, so it may reflect a read error. The V and J genes are TRBV5-1 and TRBJ1-1; D gene uncertain. CDR1 and CDR2 (germline): SGHRS, YFSETQ. This CDR3 comprises 14 residues. The CDR3 bases are TGCGCCAGCAGCTTGGCCGAGGGTTGGACTGAAGCTCTCTTT. Residues: CASSLAEGWTEALF.

This clonotype was detected many times. This sequence joins TRBV6-5 and TRBJ2-7; weak D call: TRBD1 (5 bases). CDR1 is MNHEY, CDR2 SVGAGI, per germline. This CDR3 region has 12 residues. V gave up 0 bases and J gave up 11 bases, with 11 bases separating them. CDR3 nucleotides: TGTGCCAGCAGTTACTCGGCAGGGCCGAAGTACTTC. Encoded protein: CASSYSAGPKYF.